This TCR beta chain was retrieved from a study of T-cell memory formation after mild COVID-19. On the study more broadly: For the most part, TCR clusters were specific to one donor.

Constant-segment primers and 5'RACE yielded cDNA libraries for TCR alpha and TCR beta, each carrying sample barcodes and UMIs. TCRdb re-called the 5' RACE reads with MiXCR, one entry per CDR3 protein. This sample has around 250,000 distinct CDR3 sequences, with roughly 15% found just once. About this clonotype itself: Its cognate antigen is unknown.

Trimming removed 2 bases at V and 7 bases at J, with 12 bases between. CDR1 and CDR2 from the germline V gene are MDHEN and SYDVKM. CDR3 size: 14 residues. Study-level findings and limits: Several responding clones turned up in pre-infection memory, indicating that cross-reactive memory may have taken part. CD4+ contracting clones were found mainly in CM and EM, and CD8+ ones in EMRA.

The sequenced sample consisted of PBMCs or a T cell subset sorted from them (not recorded which). The rearrangement uses TRBV28 and TRBJ1-5, with D perhaps TRBD1 (6 bases). This clonotype was obtained from a man younger than 35 who had mild COVID-19 (a few samples of this study predate the infection). Cell type and time point are not known. The CDR3 region is CASSLGQGKQPQHF. The CDR3 DNA sequence: TGTGCCAGCAGTTTAGGGCAGGGGAAGCAGCCCCAGCATTTT.